The entry below gives a single T cell receptor beta chain sequence along with its context. Germline loops: CDR1 MNHEY, CDR2 SVGAGI. The junction had 10 bases not matched to a gene; V was cut back by 6 bases and J by 6 bases. This CDR3 has 14 amino acids. The sample belongs to a study of OX40 agonist ivuxolimab in advanced cancers. Some clones are missing from TCRdb's copy, which holds only in-frame ones; the method was immunoSEQ multiplex PCR. The sample yields some 98,000 clones, 93% seen once. The sample in question was CD4+ or CD8+ T cells sorted from blood, obtained in a trial of the OX40 agonist ivuxolimab. The rearrangement joins TRBV6-5 to TRBJ2-7; 8 bases are a match to TRBD2. The clonotype comes from an adult with an advanced solid tumor such as melanoma, head and neck, liver or kidney cancer. The CDR3 DNA follows: TGTGCCAGCAGCGGGACTAGTTATAATCGCGAGCAGTACGTC. Translated: CASSGTSYNREQYV.